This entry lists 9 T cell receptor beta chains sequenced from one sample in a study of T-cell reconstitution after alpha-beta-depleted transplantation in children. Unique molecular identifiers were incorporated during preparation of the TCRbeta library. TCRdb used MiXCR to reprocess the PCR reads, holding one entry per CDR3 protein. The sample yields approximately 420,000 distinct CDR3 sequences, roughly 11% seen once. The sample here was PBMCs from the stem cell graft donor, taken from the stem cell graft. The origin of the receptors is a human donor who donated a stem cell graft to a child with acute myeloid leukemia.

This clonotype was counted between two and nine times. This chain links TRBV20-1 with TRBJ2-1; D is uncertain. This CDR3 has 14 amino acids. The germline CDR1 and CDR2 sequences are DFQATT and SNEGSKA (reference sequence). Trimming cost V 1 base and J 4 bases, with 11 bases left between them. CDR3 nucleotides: TGCAGTGCTAGAGCGCTGACTTTGTACAATGAGCAGTTCTTC. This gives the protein CSARALTLYNEQFF.

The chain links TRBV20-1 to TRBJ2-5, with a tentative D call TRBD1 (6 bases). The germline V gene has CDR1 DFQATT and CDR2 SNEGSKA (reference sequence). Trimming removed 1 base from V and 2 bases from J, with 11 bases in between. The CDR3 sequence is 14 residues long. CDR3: CSARGTGWQETQYF. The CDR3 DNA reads TGCAGTGCTAGAGGTACAGGGTGGCAAGAGACCCAGTACTTC.

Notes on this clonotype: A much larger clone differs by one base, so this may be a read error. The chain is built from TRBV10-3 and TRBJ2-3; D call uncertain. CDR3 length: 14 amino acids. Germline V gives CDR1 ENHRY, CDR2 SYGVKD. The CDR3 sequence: CAISESSGTDAQYF. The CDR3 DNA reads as TGTGCCATCAGTGAGTCATCGGGCACAGATGCGCAGTATTTT.

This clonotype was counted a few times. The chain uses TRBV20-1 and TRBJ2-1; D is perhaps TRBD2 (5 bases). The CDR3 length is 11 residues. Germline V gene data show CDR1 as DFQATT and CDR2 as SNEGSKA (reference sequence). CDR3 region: CSATSNNEQFF. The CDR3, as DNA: TGCAGCGCCACTAGTAACAATGAGCAGTTCTTC.

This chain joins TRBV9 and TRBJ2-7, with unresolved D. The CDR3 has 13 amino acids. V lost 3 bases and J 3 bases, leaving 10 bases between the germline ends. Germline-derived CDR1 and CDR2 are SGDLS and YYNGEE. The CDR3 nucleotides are TGTGCCAGCAGCGCCGGTTGGGGCTACGAGCAGTACTTC. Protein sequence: CASSAGWGYEQYF. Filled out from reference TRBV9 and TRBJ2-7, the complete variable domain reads DSGVTQTPKHLITATGQRVTLRCSPRSGDLSVYWYQQSLDQGLQFLIQYYNGEERAKGNILERFSAQQFPDLHSELNLSSLELGDSALYFCASSAGWGYEQYFGPGTRLTVT.

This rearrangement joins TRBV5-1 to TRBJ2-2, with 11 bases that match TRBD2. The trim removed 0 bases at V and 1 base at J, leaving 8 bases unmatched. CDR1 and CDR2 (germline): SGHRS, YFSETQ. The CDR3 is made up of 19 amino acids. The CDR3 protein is CASSLAPSGGPGNTGELFF. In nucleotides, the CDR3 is TGCGCCAGCAGCTTGGCCCCTAGCGGGGGGCCTGGGAACACCGGGGAGCTGTTTTTT.

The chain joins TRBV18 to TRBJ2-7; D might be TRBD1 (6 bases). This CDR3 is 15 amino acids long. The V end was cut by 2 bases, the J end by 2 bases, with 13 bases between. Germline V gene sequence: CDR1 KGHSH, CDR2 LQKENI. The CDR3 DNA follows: TGTGCCAGCTCACCATTACAGGGAGCCACCTACGAGCAGTACTTC. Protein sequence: CASSPLQGATYEQYF.

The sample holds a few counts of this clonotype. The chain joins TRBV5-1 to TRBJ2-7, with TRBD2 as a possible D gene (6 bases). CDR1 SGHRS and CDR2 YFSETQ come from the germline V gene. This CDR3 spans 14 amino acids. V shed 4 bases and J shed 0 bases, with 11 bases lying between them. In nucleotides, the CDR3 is TGCGCCAGCAGCCGCGGCGGGACCTCCTACGAGCAGTACTTC. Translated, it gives CASSRGGTSYEQYF.

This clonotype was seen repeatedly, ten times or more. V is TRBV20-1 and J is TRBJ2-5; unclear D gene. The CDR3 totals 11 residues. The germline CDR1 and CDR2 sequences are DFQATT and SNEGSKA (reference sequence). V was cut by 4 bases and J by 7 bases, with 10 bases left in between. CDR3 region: CSATPKGTQYF. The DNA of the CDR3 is TGCAGTGCTACACCCAAGGGGACCCAGTACTTC.